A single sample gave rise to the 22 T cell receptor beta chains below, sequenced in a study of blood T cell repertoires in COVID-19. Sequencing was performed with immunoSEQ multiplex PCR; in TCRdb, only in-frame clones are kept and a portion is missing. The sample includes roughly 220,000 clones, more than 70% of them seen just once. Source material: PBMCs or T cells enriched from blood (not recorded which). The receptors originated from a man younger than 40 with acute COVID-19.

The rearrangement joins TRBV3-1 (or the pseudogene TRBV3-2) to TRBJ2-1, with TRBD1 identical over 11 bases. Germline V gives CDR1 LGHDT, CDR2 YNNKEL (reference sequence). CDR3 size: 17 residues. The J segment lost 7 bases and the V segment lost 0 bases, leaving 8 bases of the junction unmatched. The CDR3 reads CASSQEFGQGASNEQFF. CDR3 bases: TGTGCCAGCAGCCAAGAATTTGGACAGGGGGCGTCGAATGAGCAGTTCTTC.

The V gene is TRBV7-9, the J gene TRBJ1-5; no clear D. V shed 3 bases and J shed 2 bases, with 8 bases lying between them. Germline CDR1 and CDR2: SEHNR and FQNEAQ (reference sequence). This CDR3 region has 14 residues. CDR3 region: CASSFALGNQPQHF. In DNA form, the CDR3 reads TGTGCCAGCAGCTTTGCGTTGGGCAATCAGCCCCAGCATTTT. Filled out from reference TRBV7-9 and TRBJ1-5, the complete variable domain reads DTGVSQNPRHKITKRGQNVTFRCDPISEHNRLYWYRQTLGQGPEFLTYFQNEAQLEKSRLLSDRFSAERPKGSFSTLEIQRTEQGDSAMYLCASSFALGNQPQHFGDGTRLSIL.

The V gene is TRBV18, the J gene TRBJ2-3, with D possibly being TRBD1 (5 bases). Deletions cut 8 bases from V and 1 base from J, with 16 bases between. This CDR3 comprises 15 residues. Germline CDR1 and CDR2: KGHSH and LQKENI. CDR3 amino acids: CASPRAGGGTDTQYF. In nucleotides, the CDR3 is TGTGCCAGCCCCAGGGCAGGTGGGGGCACAGATACGCAGTATTTT.

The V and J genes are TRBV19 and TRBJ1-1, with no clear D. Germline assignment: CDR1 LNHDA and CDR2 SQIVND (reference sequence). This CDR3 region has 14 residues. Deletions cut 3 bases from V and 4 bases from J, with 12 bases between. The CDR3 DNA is TGTGCCAGTAGTATTACTAACGGAGGCACTGAAGCTTTCTTT. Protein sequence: CASSITNGGTEAFF.

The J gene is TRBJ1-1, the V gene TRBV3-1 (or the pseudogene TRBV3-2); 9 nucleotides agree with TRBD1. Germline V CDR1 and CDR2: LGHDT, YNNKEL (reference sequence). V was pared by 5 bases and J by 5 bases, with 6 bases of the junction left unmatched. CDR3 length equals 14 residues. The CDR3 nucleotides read TGTGCCAGCAGCACAGGGGGCTCGGGGACTGAAGCTTTCTTT. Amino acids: CASSTGGSGTEAFF.

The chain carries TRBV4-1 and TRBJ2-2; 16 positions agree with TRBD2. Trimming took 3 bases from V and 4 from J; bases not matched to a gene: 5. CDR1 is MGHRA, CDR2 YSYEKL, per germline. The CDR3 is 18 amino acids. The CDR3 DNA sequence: TGCGCCAGCAGCCACTCGGGACTAGCGGGGGGGATCACCGGGGAGCTGTTTTTT. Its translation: CASSHSGLAGGITGELFF.

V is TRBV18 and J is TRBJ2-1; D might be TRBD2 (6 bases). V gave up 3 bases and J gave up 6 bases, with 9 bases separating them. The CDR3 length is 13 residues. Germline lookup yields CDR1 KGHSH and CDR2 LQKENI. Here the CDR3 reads CASSPDGGNEQFF. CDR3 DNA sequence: TGTGCCAGCTCACCCGACGGGGGCAATGAGCAGTTCTTC.

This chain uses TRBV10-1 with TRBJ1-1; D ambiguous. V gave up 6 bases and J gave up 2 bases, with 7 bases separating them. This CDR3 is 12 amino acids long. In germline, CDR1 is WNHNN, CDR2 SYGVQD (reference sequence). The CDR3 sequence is CASSRGNTEAFF. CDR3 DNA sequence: TGCGCCAGCAGCCGGGGAAACACTGAAGCTTTCTTT.

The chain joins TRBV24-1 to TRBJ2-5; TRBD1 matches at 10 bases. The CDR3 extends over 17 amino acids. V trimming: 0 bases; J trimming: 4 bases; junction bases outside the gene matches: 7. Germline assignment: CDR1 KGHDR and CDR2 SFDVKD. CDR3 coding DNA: TGTGCCACCAGTGATTTGCAACAGACAGGGGGCGGAGAGACCCAGTACTTC. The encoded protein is CATSDLQQTGGGETQYF.

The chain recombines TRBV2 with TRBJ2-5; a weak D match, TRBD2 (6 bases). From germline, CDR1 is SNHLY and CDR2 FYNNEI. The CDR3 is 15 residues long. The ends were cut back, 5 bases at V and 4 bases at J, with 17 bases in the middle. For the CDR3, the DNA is TGTGCCAGCAGTAAGGAGGGGATTAAGTCAGAGACCCAGTACTTC. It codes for CASSKEGIKSETQYF.

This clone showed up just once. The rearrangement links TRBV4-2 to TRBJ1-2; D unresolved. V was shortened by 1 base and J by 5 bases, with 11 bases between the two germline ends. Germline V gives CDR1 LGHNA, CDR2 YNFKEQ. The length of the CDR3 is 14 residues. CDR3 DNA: TGTGCCAGCAGCCAAGCGGAGGGCGCATATGGCTACACCTTC. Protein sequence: CASSQAEGAYGYTF.

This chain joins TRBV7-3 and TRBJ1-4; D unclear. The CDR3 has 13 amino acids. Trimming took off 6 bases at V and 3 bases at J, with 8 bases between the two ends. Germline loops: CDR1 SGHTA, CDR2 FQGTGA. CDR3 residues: CASSRRPNEKLFF. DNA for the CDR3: TGTGCCAGCAGTAGGAGGCCTAATGAAAAACTGTTTTTT.

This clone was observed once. The DNA for the CDR3 is TGTGCCAGCAGCGTCTCGGGAGTGCGAGATGAAAAACTGTTTTTT. Translation: CASSVSGVRDEKLFF. The chain combines TRBV9 with TRBJ1-4; D not resolved. The length of the CDR3 is 15 residues. Looked up from germline, CDR1 is SGDLS and CDR2 is YYNGEE. The V and J ends lost 2 bases and 6 bases respectively, with 14 bases between them. The full variable domain, with the rest looked up from reference TRBV9 and TRBJ1-4, is DSGVTQTPKHLITATGQRVTLRCSPRSGDLSVYWYQQSLDQGLQFLIQYYNGEERAKGNILERFSAQQFPDLHSELNLSSLELGDSALYFCASSVSGVRDEKLFFGSGTQLSVL.

CDR3 bases: TGTGCCAGCAGCTTATCCCAGGGGAACACCGGGGAGCTGTTTTTT. This gives the protein CASSLSQGNTGELFF. The rearrangement joins TRBV7-3 to TRBJ2-2, with a tentative D call TRBD1 (5 bases). Germline CDR1 reads SGHTA; CDR2 reads FQGTGA. CDR3 length equals 15 residues. V lost 2 bases to trimming and J lost 1 base, with 8 bases between them.

The chain's CDR3 is CASTKAGARDEQYF. For the CDR3, the DNA is TGTGCCAGCACCAAAGCGGGGGCTAGGGACGAGCAGTACTTC. The V gene is TRBV5-5, the J gene TRBJ2-7; 8 nucleotides agree with TRBD2. The CDR3 consists of 14 residues. Losses at the gene ends were 6 bases for V and 5 bases for J; bases not matched to a gene: 10. The germline V gene has CDR1 SGHKS and CDR2 YYEKEE (reference sequence).

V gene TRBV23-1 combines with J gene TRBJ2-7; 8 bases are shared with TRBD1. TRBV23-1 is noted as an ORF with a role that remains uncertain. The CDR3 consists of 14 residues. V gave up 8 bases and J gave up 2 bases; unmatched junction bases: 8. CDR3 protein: CASDQTGDPYEQYF. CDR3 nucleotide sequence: TGCGCCAGCGACCAGACAGGGGACCCCTACGAGCAGTACTTC.

The CDR3 sequence is CASSSNNEQFF. The CDR3 nucleotides are TGTGCCAGCAGTTCAAACAATGAGCAGTTCTTC. The chain employs TRBV6-6 and TRBJ2-1; no firm D call. Trimming removed 4 bases at V and 5 bases at J, with 3 bases between. The CDR3 contains 11 residues. Germline-derived CDR1 and CDR2 are MNHNY and SVGAGI (reference sequence).

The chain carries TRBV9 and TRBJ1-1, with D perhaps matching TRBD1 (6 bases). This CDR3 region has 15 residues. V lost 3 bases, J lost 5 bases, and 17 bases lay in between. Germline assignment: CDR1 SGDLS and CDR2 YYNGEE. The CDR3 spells CASSDEQGSQTEAFF. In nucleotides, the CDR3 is TGTGCCAGCAGCGACGAGCAGGGGAGTCAAACTGAAGCTTTCTTT.

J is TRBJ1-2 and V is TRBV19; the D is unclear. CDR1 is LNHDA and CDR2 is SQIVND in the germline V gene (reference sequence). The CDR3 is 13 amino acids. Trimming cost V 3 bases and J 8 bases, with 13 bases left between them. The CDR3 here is CASSIQVGWGYTF. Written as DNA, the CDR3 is TGTGCCAGTAGTATCCAGGTTGGATGGGGCTACACCTTC.

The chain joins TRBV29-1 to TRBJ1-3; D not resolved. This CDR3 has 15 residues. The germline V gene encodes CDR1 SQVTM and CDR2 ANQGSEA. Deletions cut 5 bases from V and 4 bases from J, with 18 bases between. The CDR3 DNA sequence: TGCAGCGTTATCACGGGCCTCGGGAAGGGAAACACCATATATTTT. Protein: CSVITGLGKGNTIYF.

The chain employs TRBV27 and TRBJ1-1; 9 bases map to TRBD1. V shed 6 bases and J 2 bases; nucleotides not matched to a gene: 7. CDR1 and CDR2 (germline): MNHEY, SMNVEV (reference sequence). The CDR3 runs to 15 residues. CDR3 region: CASSPRQGGNTEAFF. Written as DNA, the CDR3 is TGTGCCAGCAGCCCCAGACAGGGGGGTAACACTGAAGCTTTCTTT.

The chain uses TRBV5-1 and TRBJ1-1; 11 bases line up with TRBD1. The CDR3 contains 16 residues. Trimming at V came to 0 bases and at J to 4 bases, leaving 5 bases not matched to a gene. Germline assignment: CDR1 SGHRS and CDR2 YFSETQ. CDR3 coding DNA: TGCGCCAGCAGCTTGGGGACAGGGGGCGCGGGCACTGAAGCTTTCTTT. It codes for CASSLGTGGAGTEAFF.